Described below is a single T cell receptor beta chain sequence and its context. Here immunoSEQ multiplex PCR was the method, and the copy in TCRdb shows in-frame clones only, minus some. The sample contains 100,000 to 150,000 clones, 80% to 85% of which appear only once. The data stem from a study of blood T cell repertoires in COVID-19. The CDR3 runs to 14 residues. The V and J ends lost 7 bases and 1 base respectively, with 13 bases between them. Germline lookup yields CDR1 LNHDA and CDR2 SQIVND (reference sequence). The TCR comes from a woman in her fifties or sixties with acute or convalescent COVID-19. The V and J genes are TRBV19 and TRBJ1-1, with D possibly TRBD1 on 6 matching bases. The material sequenced was peripheral blood. CDR3 region: CASTNQGRNTEAFF. CDR3 coding DNA: TGTGCCAGTACGAACCAGGGGAGGAACACTGAAGCTTTCTTT.